The T cell receptor beta chain under discussion was sequenced for a study of human T cells and chemical hapten exposure. Broader study findings: Sensitization with DPC brought no change to TCRs above 1 in 1000 in frequency.

The CDR3 length is 15 residues. Trimming stripped 3 bases from V and 0 bases from J, with 11 bases between. CDR1 is MRHNA and CDR2 is SNTAGT in the germline V gene. Time point in this sample: pre-sensitization, week 0. Treatment indicated: therapeutic diphenylcyclopropenone sensitization with weekly scalp DPC. TCRdb used MiXCR to reprocess the RACE reads, holding one entry per CDR3 protein. Among 300,000 to 450,000 distinct CDR3 sequences listed, less than 6.5% were seen once. Notes on this clonotype: The target antigen is unknown.

The source of this sequence is a woman between 45 and 60 years old with alopecia areata. Some clones in this sample may be carry-over from other donors' samples. The gene calls are TRBV6-4 and TRBJ2-5; tentatively, D is TRBD1 (5 bases). The material was whole blood, obtained in connection with sensitization to the hapten diphenylcyclopropenone (DPC). CDR3 sequence: CASSEWAGYQETQYF. The CDR3, as DNA: TGTGCCAGCAGTGAATGGGCAGGGTACCAAGAGACCCAGTACTTC.